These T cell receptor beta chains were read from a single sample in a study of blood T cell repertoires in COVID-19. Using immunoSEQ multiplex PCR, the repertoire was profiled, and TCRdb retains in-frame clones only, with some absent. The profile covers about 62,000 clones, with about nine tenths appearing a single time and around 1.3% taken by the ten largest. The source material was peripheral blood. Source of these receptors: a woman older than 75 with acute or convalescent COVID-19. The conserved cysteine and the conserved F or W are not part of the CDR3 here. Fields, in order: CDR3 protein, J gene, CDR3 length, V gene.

ATARPGTDTQY | TRBJ2-3 | 11 | TRBV25-1
ASSLAGDRNEQF | TRBJ2-1 | 12 | TRBV5-1
ASSMARQLNQPQH | TRBJ1-5 | 13 | TRBV19
ASSPPGAGNTIY | TRBJ1-3 | 12 | TRBV5-6
ASSQGAGVTTGELF | TRBJ2-2 | 14 | TRBV3-1/TRBV3-2
ASSLWGRTSSSYNSPLH | TRBJ1-6 | 17 | TRBV27
AWSVRGGRGTEAF | TRBJ1-1 | 13 | TRBV30
SVGTSGQGRGELF | TRBJ2-2 | 13 | TRBV29-1
ASRLGGQGYEQY | TRBJ2-7 | 12 | TRBV6-6
ASSTTNRGVTEAF | TRBJ1-1 | 13 | TRBV27
ASSYSSPSSREQF | TRBJ2-1 | 13 | TRBV6-2/TRBV6-3
ASSAWTGAF | TRBJ1-1 | 9 | TRBV6-1
ASSTPATGFGNTIY | TRBJ1-3 | 14 | TRBV21-1
ASHRGQSYEQY | TRBJ2-7 | 11 | TRBV25-1
ASRDREGQPQH | TRBJ1-5 | 11 | TRBV28
ASSSLVSGELF | TRBJ2-2 | 11 | TRBV27
ASSQDGTGAGELF | TRBJ2-2 | 13 | TRBV3-1/TRBV3-2
ASSPDRNYGYT | TRBJ1-2 | 11 | TRBV7-2
ASSQGTGRKTGELF | TRBJ2-2 | 14 | TRBV4-1
ASSQRTVRETQY | TRBJ2-5 | 12 | TRBV6-5
ASSIGSRNTGELF | TRBJ2-2 | 13 | TRBV19
ASSFNRGDQPQH | TRBJ1-5 | 12 | TRBV27
ASSPSRDRSSYEQY | TRBJ2-7 | 14 | TRBV18
ASSPRAGLGNIQY | TRBJ2-4 | 13 | TRBV28
ARSCWTVKASGPPGEFCKNIQY | TRBJ2-4 | 22 | TRBV5-3
ASGRRGGGLNEQF | TRBJ2-1 | 13 | TRBV2
ASSVSATDTQY | TRBJ2-3 | 11 | TRBV9
ASRDTGTVQETQY | TRBJ2-5 | 13 | TRBV2
SAWTAYEQY | TRBJ2-7 | 9 | TRBV20-1
ASSQPDRANYGYT | TRBJ1-2 | 13 | TRBV5-6
ASSLTPDTGRFYGYT | TRBJ1-2 | 15 | TRBV7-2
ASSGGAVNTEAF | TRBJ1-1 | 12 | TRBV5-5
ASRPLLGADTQY | TRBJ2-3 | 12 | TRBV5-1
ASSQVWSAGGHGYT | TRBJ1-2 | 14 | TRBV4-3
ASSLADGINYGYT | TRBJ1-2 | 13 | TRBV5-8
ATGTPGNTIY | TRBJ1-3 | 10 | TRBV10-3
ASSHCGKGYEQY | TRBJ2-7 | 12 | TRBV23-1
ASSSGLAYNEQF | TRBJ2-1 | 12 | TRBV11-3
ASLADRDQSEAF | TRBJ1-1 | 12 | TRBV19
ASSEGPPGTGFSPLH | TRBJ1-6 | 15 | TRBV9
SVVRQLNTEAF | TRBJ1-1 | 11 | TRBV29-1
ASSIGRATGELF | TRBJ2-2 | 12 | TRBV19
ASSFFSGSSETQY | TRBJ2-5 | 13 | TRBV11-2
ASSRQSTVNTEAF | TRBJ1-1 | 13 | TRBV5-1
ASSNPGYYEQY | TRBJ2-7 | 11 | TRBV3-1/TRBV3-2
ASSLAGQGGEKLF | TRBJ1-4 | 13 | TRBV7-6
ASSYEGQGTEAF | TRBJ1-1 | 12 | TRBV6-6
ASSLVTSRTSEQF | TRBJ2-1 | 13 | TRBV5-1
ASTYRAGYT | TRBJ1-2 | 9 | TRBV2
ASSQDPRHFSNQPQH | TRBJ1-5 | 15 | TRBV3-1/TRBV3-2
ASSQGGEQY | TRBJ2-7 | 9 | TRBV3-1/TRBV3-2
ASSPGQGREQF | TRBJ2-1 | 11 | TRBV7-6
ASSSRRTTGQETQY | TRBJ2-5 | 14 | TRBV9